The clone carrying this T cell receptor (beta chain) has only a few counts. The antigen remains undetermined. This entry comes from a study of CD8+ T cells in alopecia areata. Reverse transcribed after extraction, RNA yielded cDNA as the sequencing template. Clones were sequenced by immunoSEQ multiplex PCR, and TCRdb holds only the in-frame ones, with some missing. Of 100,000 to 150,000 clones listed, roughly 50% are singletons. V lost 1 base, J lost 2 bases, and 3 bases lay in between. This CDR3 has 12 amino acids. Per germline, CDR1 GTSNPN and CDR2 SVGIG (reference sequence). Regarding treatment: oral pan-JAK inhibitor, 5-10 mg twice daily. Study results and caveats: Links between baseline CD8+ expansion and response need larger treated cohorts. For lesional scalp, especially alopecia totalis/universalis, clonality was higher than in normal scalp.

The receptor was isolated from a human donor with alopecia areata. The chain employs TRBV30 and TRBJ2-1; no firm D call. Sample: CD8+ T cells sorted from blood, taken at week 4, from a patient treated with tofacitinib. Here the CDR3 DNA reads TGTGCCTGGAGTGGGGCCTACAATGAGCAGTTCTTC. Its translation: CAWSGAYNEQFF. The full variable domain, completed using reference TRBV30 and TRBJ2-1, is SQTIHQWPATLVQPVGSPLSLECTVEGTSNPNLYWYRQAAGRGLQLLFYSVGIGQISSEVPQNLSASRPQDRQFILSSKKLLLSDSGFYLCAWSGAYNEQFFGPGTRLTVL.